What follows describes a single T cell receptor beta chain. Its antigen is not known. The CDR3 contains 14 residues. The ends were cut back, 5 bases at V and 1 base at J, with 12 bases in the middle. Germline V CDR1 and CDR2: SGHDT, YYEEEE. TCRdb re-called the RT-PCR reads through MiXCR, storing one row per CDR3 protein. The table shows about 570,000 distinct CDR3 sequences, with roughly 12% occurring only once. The data were obtained in a study of response to subunit inactivated influenza vaccine. The study, taken as a whole, reports: The authors suggested that few new T cells are recruited per seasonal influenza vaccination.

The chain has TRBV5-6 and TRBJ2-5; a possible D gene is TRBD1 (6 bases). The specimen comprised PBMCs from blood, sampled on the day of vaccination. This receptor was obtained from a man aged 50 or older who received an inactivated influenza vaccine. CDR3 protein: CASSSTGIQETQYF. The CDR3 bases are TGTGCCAGCAGTTCTACAGGGATCCAAGAGACCCAGTACTTC.